This T cell receptor beta chain was documented in a study of T-cell reconstitution after alpha-beta-depleted transplantation in children. The TCRbeta library was prepared with unique molecular identifiers. TCRdb re-called the PCR reads through MiXCR, storing one row per CDR3 protein. The data show roughly 200,000 distinct CDR3 sequences, approximately 11% seen once. General observations from the study: The study traced high day-60 TCRbeta diversity in some patients to surviving recipient T cells and thymic progenitors.

CDR3 length equals 16 residues. From germline, CDR1 is SEHNR and CDR2 FQNEAQ (reference sequence). With 5 bases clipped from V and 4 bases from J, the junction kept 8 bases outside the gene matches. On this clonotype itself: Its matching antigen is unknown.

The source of this sequence is a child under two years old with acute myeloid leukemia, due to receive a stem cell transplant. Specimen: PBMCs, collected before TCRalphabeta/CD19-depleted stem cell transplant. This sequence joins TRBV7-9 and TRBJ2-3; TRBD2 matches 11 bases. CDR3 sequence: CASSVRLAGFADTQYF. CDR3 coding DNA: TGTGCCAGCAGCGTTAGACTAGCGGGATTCGCAGATACGCAGTATTTT.